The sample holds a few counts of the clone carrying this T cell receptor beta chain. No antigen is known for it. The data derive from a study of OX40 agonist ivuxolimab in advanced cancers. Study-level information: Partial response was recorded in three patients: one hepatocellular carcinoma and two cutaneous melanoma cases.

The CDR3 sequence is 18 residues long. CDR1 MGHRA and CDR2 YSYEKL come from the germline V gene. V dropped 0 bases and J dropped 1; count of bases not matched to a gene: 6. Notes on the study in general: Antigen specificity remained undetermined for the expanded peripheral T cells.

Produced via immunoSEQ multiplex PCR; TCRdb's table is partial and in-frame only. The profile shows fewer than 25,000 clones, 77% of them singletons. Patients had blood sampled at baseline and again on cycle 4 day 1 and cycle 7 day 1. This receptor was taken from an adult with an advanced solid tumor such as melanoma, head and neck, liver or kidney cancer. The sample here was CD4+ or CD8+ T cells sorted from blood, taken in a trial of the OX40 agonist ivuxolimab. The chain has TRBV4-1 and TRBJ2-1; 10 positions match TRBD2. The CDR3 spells CASSQEALAGMSYNEQFF. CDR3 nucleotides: TGCGCCAGCAGCCAAGAGGCACTAGCGGGGATGTCCTACAATGAGCAGTTCTTC.